Detailed here is one T cell receptor (beta chain). As yet, its antigen is unknown. This specimen belongs to a study of T cell responses to AZD1222 COVID-19 vaccine. The V end was cut by 4 bases, the J end by 7 bases, with 14 bases between. This CDR3 is built from 15 residues. Looked up from germline, CDR1 is LNHDA and CDR2 is SQIVND (reference sequence). Study-level findings and limits: Repertoire sampling occurred only after the peak T cell response. The donor group comprised mostly white British people and more females; the analysis possibly underestimated clonal diversity.

Assay: immunoSEQ multiplex PCR; the TCRdb copy retains only in-frame clones and omits some. Here the sample spans 75,000 to 85,000 clones, about nine tenths being singletons. This receptor was identified in an adult in good health. V usage is TRBV19 and J usage is TRBJ1-6, with D perhaps TRBD1 (5 bases). The sample consisted of peripheral blood, taken on day 0 of AZD1222 vaccination. CDR3 sequence reads: CASSTGRVSNSPLHF. The CDR3 coding sequence is TGTGCCAGTAGTACGGGACGTGTCTCAAATTCACCCCTCCACTTT.